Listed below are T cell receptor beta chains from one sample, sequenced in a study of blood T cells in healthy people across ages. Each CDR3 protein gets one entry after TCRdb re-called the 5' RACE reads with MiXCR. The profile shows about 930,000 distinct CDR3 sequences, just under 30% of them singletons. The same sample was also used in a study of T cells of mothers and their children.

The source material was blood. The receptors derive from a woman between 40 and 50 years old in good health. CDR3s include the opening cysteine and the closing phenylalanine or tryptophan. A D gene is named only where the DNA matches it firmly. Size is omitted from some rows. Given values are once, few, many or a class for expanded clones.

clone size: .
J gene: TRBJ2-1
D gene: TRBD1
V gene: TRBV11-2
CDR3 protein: CASSLVDRYNEQFF
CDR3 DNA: TGTGCCAGCAGCTTAGTGGACAGGTACAATGAGCAGTTCTTC

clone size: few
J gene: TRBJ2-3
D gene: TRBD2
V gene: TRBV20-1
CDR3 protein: CSAPVLAGARLRTDTQYF
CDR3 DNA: TGCAGTGCCCCGGTCCTAGCGGGGGCCCGGTTAAGGACAGATACGCAGTATTTT

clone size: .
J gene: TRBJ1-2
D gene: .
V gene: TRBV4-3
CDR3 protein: CASSQAHRENYGYTF
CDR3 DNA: TGCGCCAGCAGCCAAGCACACAGGGAGAACTATGGCTACACCTTC

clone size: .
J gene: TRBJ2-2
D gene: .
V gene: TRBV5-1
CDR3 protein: CASTLRGEEYTGGLFF
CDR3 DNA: TGCGCCAGCACCCTGAGAGGAGAAGAATACACCGGGGGGCTGTTTTTT

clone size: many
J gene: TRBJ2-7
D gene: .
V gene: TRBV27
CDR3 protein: CASSPNAAYEQYF
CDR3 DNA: TGTGCCAGCAGTCCTAACGCCGCCTACGAGCAGTACTTC

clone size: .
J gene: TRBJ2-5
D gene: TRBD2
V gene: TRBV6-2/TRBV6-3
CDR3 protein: CASSSGLADRKTQYF
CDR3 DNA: TGTGCCAGCAGTTCGGGACTAGCGGACAGGAAGACCCAGTACTTC

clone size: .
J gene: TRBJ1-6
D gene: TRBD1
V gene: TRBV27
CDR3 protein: CASSEGASYNSPLHF
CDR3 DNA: TGTGCCAGCAGTGAGGGGGCCTCCTATAATTCACCCCTCCACTTT

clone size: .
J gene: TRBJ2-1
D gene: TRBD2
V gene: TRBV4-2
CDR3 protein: CASSQEDSGGYNEQFF
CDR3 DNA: TGTGCCAGCAGCCAAGAGGATAGCGGGGGCTACAATGAGCAGTTCTTC

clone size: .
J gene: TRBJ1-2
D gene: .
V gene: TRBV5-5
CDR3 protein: CASSLGGSGINYGYTF
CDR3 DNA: TGTGCCAGCAGCTTGGGAGGTTCGGGGATAAACTATGGCTACACCTTC

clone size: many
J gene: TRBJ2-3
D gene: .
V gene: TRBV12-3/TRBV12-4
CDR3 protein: CASSQDDTQYF
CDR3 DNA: TGTGCCAGCTCCCAAGACGATACGCAGTATTTT

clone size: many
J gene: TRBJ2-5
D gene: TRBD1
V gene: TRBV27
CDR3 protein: CASSTTIPGQGAGVETQYF
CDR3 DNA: TGTGCCAGCAGTACCACTATCCCGGGACAGGGGGCCGGGGTTGAGACCCAGTACTTC

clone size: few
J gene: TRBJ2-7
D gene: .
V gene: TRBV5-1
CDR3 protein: CASSLVPSESHEQYF
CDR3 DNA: TGCGCCAGCAGCTTGGTCCCCTCAGAGTCCCACGAGCAGTACTTC

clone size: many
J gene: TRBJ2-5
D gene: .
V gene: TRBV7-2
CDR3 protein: CASSLAWSGAETQYF
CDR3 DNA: TGTGCCAGCAGCTTAGCGTGGTCTGGAGCAGAGACCCAGTACTTC

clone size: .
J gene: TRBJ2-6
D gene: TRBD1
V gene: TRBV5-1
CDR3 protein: CATRGQGTSGANVPTF
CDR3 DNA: TGCGCCACCAGGGGGCAGGGCACTTCTGGGGCCAACGTCCCGACTTTC

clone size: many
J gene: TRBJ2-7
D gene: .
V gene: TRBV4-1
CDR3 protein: CASSQYTGGYEQYF
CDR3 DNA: TGCGCCAGCAGCCAATACACCGGAGGCTACGAGCAGTACTTC

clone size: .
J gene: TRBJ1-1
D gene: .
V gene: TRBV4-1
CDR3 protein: CASSQGQGVKDTEAFF
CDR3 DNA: TGCGCCAGCAGCCAAGGGCAGGGCGTAAAGGACACTGAAGCTTTCTTT

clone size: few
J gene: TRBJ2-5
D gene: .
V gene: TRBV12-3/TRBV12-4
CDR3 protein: CASSFGPERETQYF
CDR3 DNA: TGTGCCAGCAGTTTTGGGCCGGAAAGAGAGACCCAGTACTTC

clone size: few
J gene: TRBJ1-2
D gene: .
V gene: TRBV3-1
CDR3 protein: CASSHTRDSRLYGYTF
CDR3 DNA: TGTGCCAGCAGCCACACCCGGGACTCCCGACTCTATGGCTACACCTTC

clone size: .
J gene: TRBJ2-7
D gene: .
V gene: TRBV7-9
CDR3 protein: CASGDSAGTYEQYF
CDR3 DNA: TGCGCCAGCGGCGATTCCGCGGGTACCTACGAGCAGTACTTC

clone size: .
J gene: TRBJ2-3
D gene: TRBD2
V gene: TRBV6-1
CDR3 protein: CASRATSGGRSSSADTQYF
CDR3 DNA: TGCGCCAGCAGAGCTACTAGCGGGGGGCGTAGTAGCTCCGCAGATACGCAGTATTTT

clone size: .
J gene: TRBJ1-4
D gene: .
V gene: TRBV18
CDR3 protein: CASSPQNFKGEKLFF
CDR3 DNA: TGTGCCAGCTCACCACAGAACTTCAAGGGTGAAAAACTGTTTTTT